This T cell receptor beta chain originates from a study of CD8 T cells in ankylosing spondylitis. General study results and limits: Reportedly, disease-linked clones are significantly enriched in ankylosing spondylitis patients' matched synovial fluid. Some of the motif variants had earlier been found in reactive arthritis patients' fluid and blood. Peripheral blood samples showed relatively rare disease-linked clones, and these clones were CD8+.

Libraries of TCR beta came from quantitative 5'-RACE with molecular barcodes. TCRdb fed the 5' RACE reads into MiXCR, producing one record per CDR3 protein. The sample includes about 310,000 distinct CDR3 sequences, about a fifth of them seen just once. Germline CDR1 is SQVTM and CDR2 is ANQGSEA. This CDR3 has 12 residues. The junction had 6 bases not matched to a gene; V was cut back by 6 bases and J by 8 bases. This clonotype has at least ten counts. Its antigen is unidentified. This sequence joins TRBV29-1 and TRBJ2-1; 8 bases fit TRBD2. The specimen sequenced was blood, either unsorted or a sorted T cell fraction (not recorded which). The receptor comes from a female donor with ankylosing spondylitis or in good health (not recorded which). The CDR3 loop reads CSVSSGRDEQFF. The CDR3 DNA reads TGCAGCGTCTCGAGCGGGAGAGATGAGCAGTTCTTC.